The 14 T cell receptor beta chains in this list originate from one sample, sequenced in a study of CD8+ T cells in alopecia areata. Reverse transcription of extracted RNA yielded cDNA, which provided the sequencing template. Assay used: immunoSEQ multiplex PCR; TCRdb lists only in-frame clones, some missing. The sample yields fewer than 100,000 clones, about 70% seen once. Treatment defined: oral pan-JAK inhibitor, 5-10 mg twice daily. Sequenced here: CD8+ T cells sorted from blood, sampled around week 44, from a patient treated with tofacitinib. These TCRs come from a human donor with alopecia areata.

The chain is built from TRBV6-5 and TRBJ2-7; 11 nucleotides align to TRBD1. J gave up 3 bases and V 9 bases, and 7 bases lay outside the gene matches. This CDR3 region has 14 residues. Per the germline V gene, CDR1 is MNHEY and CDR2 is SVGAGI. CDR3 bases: TGTGCCAGTACCGAAGGGACAGGGGGCTACGAGCAGTACTTC. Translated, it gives CASTEGTGGYEQYF.

CDR3 region: CASSSGATEAFF. CDR3 bases: TGTGCCAGCAGCTCAGGGGCCACTGAAGCTTTCTTT. The chain joins TRBV5-6 to TRBJ1-1; perhaps TRBD1 as D (6 bases). V was shortened by 3 bases and J by 4 bases, with 7 bases between the two germline ends. Germline V gene sequence: CDR1 SGHDT, CDR2 YYEEEE. The length of the CDR3 is 12 residues.

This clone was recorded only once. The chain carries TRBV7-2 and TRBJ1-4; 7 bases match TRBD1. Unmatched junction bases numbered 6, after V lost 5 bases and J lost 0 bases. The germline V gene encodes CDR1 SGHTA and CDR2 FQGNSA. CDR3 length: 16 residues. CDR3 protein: CASSAGDSATNEKLFF. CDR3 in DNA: TGTGCCAGCAGCGCGGGGGACAGTGCAACTAATGAAAAACTGTTTTTT.

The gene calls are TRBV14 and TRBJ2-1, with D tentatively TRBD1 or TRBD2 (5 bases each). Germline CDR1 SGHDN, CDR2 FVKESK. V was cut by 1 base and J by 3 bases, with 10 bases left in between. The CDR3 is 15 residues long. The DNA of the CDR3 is TGTGCCAGCAGCCAAGGACGGGGCAGCTACAATGAGCAGTTCTTC. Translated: CASSQGRGSYNEQFF.

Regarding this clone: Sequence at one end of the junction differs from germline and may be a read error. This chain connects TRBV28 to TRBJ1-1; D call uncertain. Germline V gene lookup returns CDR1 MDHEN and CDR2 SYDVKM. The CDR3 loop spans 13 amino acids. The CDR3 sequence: CASSKVSNTEAFF. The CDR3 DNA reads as TGTGCCAGCAGTAAGGTATCGAACACCGAAGCTTTCTTT.

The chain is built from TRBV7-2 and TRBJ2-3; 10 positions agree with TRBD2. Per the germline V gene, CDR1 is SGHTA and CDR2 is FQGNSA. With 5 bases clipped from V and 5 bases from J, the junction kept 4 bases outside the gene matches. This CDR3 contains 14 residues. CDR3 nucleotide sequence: TGTGCCAGCAGCCCTCAGCGGGGGGGAGATACGCAGTATTTT. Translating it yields CASSPQRGGDTQYF.

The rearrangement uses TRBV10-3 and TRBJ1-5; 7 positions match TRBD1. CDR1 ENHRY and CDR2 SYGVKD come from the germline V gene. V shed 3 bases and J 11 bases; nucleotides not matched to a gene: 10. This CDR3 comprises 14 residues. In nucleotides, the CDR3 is TGTGCCATCAGTGAACAGGGGCCCTCCGCGTCCCAGCATTTT. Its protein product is CAISEQGPSASQHF.

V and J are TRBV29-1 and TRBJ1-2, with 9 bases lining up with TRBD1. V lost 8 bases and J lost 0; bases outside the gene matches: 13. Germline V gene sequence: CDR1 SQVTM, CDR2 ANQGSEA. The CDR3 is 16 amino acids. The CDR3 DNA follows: TGCAGCATTTGGGACAGGGATCTCCGTACTAACTATGGCTACACCTTC. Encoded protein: CSIWDRDLRTNYGYTF.

The CDR3 DNA reads as TGCGCCAGCACCCCAACAGGGGCAAGCTCTGGGGCCAACGTCCTGACTTTC. It codes for CASTPTGASSGANVLTF. The chain uses TRBV10-2 and TRBJ2-6; 7 bases match TRBD1. Trimming took 7 bases from V and 0 from J; bases not matched to a gene: 9. The CDR3 sequence is 17 residues long. CDR1 and CDR2 (germline): WSHSY, SAAADI.

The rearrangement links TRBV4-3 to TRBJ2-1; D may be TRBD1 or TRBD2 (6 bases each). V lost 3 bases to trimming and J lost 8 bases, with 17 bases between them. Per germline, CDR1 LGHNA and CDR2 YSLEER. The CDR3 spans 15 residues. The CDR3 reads CASSQGLPRGDEQFF. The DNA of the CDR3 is TGCGCCAGCAGCCAGGGACTCCCTAGGGGGGATGAGCAGTTCTTC.

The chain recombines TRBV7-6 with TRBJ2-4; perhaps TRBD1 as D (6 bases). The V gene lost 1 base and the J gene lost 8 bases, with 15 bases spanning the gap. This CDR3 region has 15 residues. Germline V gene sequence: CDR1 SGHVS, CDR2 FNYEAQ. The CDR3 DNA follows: TGTGCCAGCAGCTTAGATTCAGGGGCCCTCCACATTCAGTACTTC. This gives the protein CASSLDSGALHIQYF.

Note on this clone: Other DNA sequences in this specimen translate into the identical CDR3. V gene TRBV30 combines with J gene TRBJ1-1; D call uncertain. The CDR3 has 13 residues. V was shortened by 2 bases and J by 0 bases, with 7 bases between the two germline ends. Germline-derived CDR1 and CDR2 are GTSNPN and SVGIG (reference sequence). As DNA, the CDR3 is TGTGCCTGGAGTCTGGGCATGAACACTGAAGCTTTCTTT. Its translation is CAWSLGMNTEAFF.

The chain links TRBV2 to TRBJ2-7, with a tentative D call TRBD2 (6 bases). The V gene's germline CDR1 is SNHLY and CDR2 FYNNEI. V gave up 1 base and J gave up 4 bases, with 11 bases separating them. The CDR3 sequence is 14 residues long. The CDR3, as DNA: TGTGCCAGCAGTGAAGGACCCGGAGGGTACGAGCAGTACTTC. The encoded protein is CASSEGPGGYEQYF.

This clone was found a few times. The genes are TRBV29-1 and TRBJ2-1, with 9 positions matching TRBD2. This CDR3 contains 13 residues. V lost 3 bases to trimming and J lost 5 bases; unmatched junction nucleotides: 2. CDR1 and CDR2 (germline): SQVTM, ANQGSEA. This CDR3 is CSVDASGDNEQFF. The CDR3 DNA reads TGCAGCGTTGACGCTAGCGGGGACAATGAGCAGTTCTTC.